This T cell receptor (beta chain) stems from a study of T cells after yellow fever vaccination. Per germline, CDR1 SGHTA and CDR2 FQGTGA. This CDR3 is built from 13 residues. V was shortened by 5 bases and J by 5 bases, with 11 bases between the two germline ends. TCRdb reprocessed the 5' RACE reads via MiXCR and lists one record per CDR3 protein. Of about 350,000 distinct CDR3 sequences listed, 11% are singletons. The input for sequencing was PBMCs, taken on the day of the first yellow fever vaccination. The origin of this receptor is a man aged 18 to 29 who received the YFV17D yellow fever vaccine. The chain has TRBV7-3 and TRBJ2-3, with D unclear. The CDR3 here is CASSQRRGDTQYF. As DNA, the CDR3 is TGTGCCAGCAGCCAAAGGAGAGGAGATACGCAGTATTTT.